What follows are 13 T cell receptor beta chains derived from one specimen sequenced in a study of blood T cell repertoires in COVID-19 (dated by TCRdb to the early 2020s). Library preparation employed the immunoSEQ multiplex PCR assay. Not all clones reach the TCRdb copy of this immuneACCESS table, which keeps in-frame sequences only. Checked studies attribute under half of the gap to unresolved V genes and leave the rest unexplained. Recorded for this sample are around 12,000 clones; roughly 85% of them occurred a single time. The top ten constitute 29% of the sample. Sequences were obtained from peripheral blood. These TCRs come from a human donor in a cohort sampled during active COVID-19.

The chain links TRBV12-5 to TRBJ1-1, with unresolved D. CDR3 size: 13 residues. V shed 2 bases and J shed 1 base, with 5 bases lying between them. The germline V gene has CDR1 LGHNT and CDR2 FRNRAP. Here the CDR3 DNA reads TGTGCTAGTGGTTTGTCCTCGAACACTGAAGCTTTCTTT. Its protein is CASGLSSNTEAFF.

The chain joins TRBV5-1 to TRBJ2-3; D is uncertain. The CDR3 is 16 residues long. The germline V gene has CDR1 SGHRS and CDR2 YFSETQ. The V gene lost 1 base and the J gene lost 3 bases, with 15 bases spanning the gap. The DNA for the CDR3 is TGCGCCAGCAGCTTGTTTTCTGGAGTTGAGACAGATACGCAGTATTTT. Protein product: CASSLFSGVETDTQYF.

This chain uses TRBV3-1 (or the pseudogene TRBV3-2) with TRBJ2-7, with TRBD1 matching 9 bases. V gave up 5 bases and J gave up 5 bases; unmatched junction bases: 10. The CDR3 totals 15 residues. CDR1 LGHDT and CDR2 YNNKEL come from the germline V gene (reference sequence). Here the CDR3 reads CASSLRQGVANEQYF. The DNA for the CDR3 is TGTGCCAGCAGCTTGCGACAGGGGGTAGCCAACGAGCAGTACTTC.

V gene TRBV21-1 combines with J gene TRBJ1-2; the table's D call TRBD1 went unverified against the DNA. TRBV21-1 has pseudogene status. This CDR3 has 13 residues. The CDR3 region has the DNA TGTGCCAGCGGAAGGGACAGAAACTATGGCTACACCTTC. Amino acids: CASGRDRNYGYTF.

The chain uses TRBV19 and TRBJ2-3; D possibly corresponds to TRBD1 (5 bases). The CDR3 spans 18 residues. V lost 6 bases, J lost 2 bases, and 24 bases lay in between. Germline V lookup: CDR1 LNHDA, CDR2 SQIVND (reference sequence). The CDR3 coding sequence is TGTGCCAGTAGCCCGATGGGGTGGGGCGAAGAAAACACAGATACGCAGTATTTT. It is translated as CASSPMGWGEENTDTQYF.

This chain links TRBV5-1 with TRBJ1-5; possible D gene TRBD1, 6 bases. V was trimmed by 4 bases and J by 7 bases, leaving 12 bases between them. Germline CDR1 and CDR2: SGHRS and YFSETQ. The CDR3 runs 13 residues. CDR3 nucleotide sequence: TGCGCCAGCAGCATACAGGGAAGCCAGCCCCAGCATTTT. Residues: CASSIQGSQPQHF.

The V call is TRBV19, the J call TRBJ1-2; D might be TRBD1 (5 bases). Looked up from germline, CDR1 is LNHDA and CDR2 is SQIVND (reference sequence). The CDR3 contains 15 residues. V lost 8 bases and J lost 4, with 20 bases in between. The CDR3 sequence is CASYITGGRGYGYTF. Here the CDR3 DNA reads TGTGCCAGTTATATAACAGGTGGCAGAGGCTATGGCTACACCTTC. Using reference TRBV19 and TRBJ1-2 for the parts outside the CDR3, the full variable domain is DGGITQSPKYLFRKEGQNVTLSCEQNLNHDAMYWYRQDPGQGLRLIYYSQIVNDFQKGDIAEGYSVSREKKESFPLTVTSAQKNPTAFYLCASYITGGRGYGYTFGSGTRLTVV.

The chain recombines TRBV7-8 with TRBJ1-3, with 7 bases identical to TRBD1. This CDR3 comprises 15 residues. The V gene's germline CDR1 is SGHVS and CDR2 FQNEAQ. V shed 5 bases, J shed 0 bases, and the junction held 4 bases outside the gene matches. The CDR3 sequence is CASSQDRVSGNTIYF. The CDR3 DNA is TGTGCCAGCAGCCAAGACAGGGTCTCTGGAAACACCATATATTTT. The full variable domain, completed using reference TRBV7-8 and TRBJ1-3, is GAGVSQSPRYKVAKRGQDVALRCDPISGHVSLFWYQQALGQGPEFLTYFQNEAQLDKSGLPSDRFFAERPEGSVSTLKIQRTQQEDSAVYLCASSQDRVSGNTIYFGEGSWLTVV.

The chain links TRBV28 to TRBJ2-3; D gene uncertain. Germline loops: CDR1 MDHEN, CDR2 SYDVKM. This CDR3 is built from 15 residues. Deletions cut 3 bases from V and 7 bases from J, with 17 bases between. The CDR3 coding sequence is TGTGCCAGCAGTTTGCCACACCGATCGGGTCATACGCAGTATTTT. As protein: CASSLPHRSGHTQYF.

CDR3 bases: TGTGCCAGTACCCTAGAGGGCTCTGGGGCCAACGTCCTGACTTTC. Protein: CASTLEGSGANVLTF. V and J are TRBV19 and TRBJ2-6; weak D call: TRBD2 (5 bases). V lost 7 bases to trimming and J lost 0 bases, with 10 bases between them. This CDR3 is 15 amino acids long. Looked up from germline, CDR1 is LNHDA and CDR2 is SQIVND (reference sequence).

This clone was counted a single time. This CDR3 is CASSPVSGTRVETQYF. CDR3 DNA sequence: TGTGCCAGCAGCCCAGTCTCCGGGACTAGGGTCGAGACCCAGTACTTC. The gene calls are TRBV3-1 (or the pseudogene TRBV3-2) and TRBJ2-5; 8 positions match TRBD2. The CDR3 is 16 residues long. The germline CDR1 and CDR2 sequences are LGHDT and YNNKEL (reference sequence). J lost 5 bases, V lost 4 bases, and 12 bases had no gene match.

The CDR3 bases are TGTGCCTGGAGTATTGGACAACGGAATGAGCAGTTCTTC. Residues: CAWSIGQRNEQFF. V is TRBV30 and J is TRBJ2-1; TRBD1 is a possible D gene (5 bases). CDR3 length: 13 residues. Germline V gene data show CDR1 as GTSNPN and CDR2 as SVGIG (reference sequence). V was clipped by 2 bases and J by 7 bases, with 12 bases between them. The full variable domain, completed using reference TRBV30 and TRBJ2-1, is SQTIHQWPATLVQPVGSPLSLECTVEGTSNPNLYWYRQAAGRGLQLLFYSVGIGQISSEVPQNLSASRPQDRQFILSSKKLLLSDSGFYLCAWSIGQRNEQFFGPGTRLTVL.

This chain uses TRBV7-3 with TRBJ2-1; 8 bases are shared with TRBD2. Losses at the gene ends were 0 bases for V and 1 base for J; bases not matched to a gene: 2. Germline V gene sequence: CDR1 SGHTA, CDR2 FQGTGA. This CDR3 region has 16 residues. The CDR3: CASSLTPSGSYNEQFF. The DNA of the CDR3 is TGTGCCAGCAGCTTAACACCTAGCGGGTCCTACAATGAGCAGTTCTTC.